This entry concerns a single T cell receptor (beta chain). Its specificity is unknown. A much larger clone sits a single nucleotide away, making a read error possible. This CDR3 fails to terminate in the conserved phenylalanine or tryptophan, so it likely reflects a read error. This record comes from a study of tumor-infiltrating lymphocytes in primary liver carcinoma. Study-level background: Patients of both sexes were 30 to 69 years old. Findings and caveats of the study: Bulk samples went unsorted, so CD4+ and CD8+ repertoires were not compared. Tumor-adjacent and tumor-blood pairs overlapped less than tumor region pairs did.

With 4 bases clipped from V and 4 bases from J, the junction kept 3 bases outside the gene matches. The CDR3 has 15 amino acids. Germline CDR1 is MNHEY and CDR2 is SVGAGI. TCR beta cDNA came from around 0.5 ug total RNA, primed with a constant-region primer. The TCR beta library was amplified through three nested multiplex PCR rounds in a modified ARM-PCR procedure. Forward primers for TRBV1-TRBV30 and a C-beta reverse primer served the first two PCR rounds, at 10 cycles each. TCRdb re-derived calls from the multiplex PCR reads in MiXCR, one entry per CDR3 protein. The table shows just over 300,000 distinct CDR3 sequences, with 50% to 60% occurring only once. Extraction also yielded germline DNA, while blood RNA was obtained from unsorted whole blood. In advance of surgery, approximately 4 milliliters of peripheral blood were collected.

The clonotype comes from a woman aged 30 to 39 with primary liver carcinoma and hepatitis B virus infection. This chain links TRBV6-5 with TRBJ2-7, with TRBD2 identical over 14 bases. Source material: peripheral blood. The CDR3 bases are TGTGCCAGCAGTTCAGGACTAGCGGGAGGTTACGAGCAGTACCTC. Its protein is CASSSGLAGGYEQYL.